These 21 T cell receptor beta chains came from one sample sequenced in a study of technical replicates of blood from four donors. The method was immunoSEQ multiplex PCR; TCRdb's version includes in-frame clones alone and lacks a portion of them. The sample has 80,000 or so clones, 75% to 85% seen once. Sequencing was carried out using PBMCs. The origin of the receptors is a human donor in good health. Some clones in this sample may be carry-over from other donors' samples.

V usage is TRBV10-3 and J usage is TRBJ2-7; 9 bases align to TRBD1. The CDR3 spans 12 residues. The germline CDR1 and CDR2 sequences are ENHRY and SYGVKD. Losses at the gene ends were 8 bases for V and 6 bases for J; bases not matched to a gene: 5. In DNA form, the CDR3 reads TGTGCCATCCAACAGGGGGCTGGCGAGCAGTACTTC. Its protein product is CAIQQGAGEQYF.

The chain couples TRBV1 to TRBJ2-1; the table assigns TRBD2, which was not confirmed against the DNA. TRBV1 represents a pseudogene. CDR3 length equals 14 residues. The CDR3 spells CTSSQRGGADEQFF. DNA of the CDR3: TGCACCAGCAGCCAACGCGGGGGGGCTGATGAGCAGTTCTTC.

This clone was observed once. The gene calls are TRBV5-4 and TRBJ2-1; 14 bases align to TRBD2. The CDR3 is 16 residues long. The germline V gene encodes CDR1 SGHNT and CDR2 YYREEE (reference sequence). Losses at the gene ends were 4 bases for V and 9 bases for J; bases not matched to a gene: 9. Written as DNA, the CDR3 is TGTGCCAGCAGCATGGGGGGACTAGCGGGAGTTGGTGAGCAGTTCTTC. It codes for CASSMGGLAGVGEQFF.

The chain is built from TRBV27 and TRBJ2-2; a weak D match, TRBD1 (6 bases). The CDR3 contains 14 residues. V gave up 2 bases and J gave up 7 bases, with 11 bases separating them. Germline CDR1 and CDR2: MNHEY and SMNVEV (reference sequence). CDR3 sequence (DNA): TGTGCCAGCAGTTTAGGCAGGGGAAACGGGGAGCTGTTTTTT. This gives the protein CASSLGRGNGELFF.

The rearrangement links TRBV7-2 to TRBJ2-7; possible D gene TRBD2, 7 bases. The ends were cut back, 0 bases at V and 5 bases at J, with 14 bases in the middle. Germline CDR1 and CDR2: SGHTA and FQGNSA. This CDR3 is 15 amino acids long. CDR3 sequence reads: CASSLAGGPGNEQYF. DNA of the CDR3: TGTGCCAGCAGCTTAGCGGGGGGGCCGGGTAACGAGCAGTACTTC.

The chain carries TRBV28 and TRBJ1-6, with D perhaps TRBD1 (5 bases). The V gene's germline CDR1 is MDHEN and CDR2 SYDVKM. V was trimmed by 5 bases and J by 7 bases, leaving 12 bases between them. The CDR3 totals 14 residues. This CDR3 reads CASSGGAENSPLHF. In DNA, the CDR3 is TGTGCCAGCAGTGGCGGGGCGGAGAATTCACCCCTCCACTTT.

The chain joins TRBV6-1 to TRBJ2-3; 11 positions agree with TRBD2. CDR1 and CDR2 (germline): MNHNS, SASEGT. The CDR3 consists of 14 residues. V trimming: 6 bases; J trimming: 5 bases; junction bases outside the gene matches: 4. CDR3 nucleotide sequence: TGTGCCAGCAGACTAGCGGGAGTTGGAGATACGCAGTATTTT. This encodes CASRLAGVGDTQYF.

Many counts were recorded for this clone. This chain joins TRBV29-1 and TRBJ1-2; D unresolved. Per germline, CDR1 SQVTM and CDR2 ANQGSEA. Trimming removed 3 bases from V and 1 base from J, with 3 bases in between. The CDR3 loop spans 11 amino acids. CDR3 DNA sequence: TGCAGCGTTGACTTTAACTATGGCTACACCTTC. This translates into CSVDFNYGYTF.

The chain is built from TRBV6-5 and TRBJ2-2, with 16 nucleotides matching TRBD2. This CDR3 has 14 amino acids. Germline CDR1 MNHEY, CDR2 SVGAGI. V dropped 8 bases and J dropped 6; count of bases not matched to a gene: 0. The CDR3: CASGTSGGAGELFF. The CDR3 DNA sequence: TGTGCCAGCGGGACTAGCGGGGGGGCCGGGGAGCTGTTTTTT.

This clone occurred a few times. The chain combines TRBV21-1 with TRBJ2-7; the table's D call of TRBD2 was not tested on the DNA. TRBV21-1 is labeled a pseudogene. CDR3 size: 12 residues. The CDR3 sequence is CASRKWGGEQYF. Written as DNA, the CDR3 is TGTGCCAGCAGGAAGTGGGGGGGGGAGCAGTACTTC.

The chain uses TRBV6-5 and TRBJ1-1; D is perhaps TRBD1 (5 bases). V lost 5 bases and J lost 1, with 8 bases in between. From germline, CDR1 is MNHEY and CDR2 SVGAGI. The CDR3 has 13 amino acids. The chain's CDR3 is CASSRQRNTEAFF. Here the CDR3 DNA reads TGTGCCAGCAGTCGACAGAGGAACACTGAAGCTTTCTTT.

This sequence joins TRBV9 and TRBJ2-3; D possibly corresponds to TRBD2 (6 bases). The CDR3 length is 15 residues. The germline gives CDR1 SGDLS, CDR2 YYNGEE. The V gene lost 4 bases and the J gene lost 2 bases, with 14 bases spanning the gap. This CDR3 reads CASSFLADYTDTQYF. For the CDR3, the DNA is TGTGCCAGCAGCTTCTTAGCGGATTACACAGATACGCAGTATTTT.

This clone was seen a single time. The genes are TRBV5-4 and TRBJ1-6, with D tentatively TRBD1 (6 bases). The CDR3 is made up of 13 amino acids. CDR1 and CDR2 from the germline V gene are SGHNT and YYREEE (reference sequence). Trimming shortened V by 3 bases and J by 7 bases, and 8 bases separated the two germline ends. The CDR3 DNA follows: TGTGCCAGCAGCTCAGGGGCCAATTCACCCCTCCACTTT. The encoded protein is CASSSGANSPLHF.

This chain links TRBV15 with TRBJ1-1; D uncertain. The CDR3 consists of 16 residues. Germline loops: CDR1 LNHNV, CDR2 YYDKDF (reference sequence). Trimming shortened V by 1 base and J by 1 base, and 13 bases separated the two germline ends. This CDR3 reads CATSRGSGRENTEAFF. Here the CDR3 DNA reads TGTGCCACCAGCAGAGGGTCGGGAAGGGAGAACACTGAAGCTTTCTTT.

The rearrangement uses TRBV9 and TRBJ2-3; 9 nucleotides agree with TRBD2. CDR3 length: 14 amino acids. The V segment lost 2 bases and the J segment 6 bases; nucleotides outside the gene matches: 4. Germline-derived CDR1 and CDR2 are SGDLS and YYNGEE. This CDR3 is CASSVSGSKDTQYF. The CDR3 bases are TGTGCCAGCAGCGTTAGCGGGAGTAAGGATACGCAGTATTTT.

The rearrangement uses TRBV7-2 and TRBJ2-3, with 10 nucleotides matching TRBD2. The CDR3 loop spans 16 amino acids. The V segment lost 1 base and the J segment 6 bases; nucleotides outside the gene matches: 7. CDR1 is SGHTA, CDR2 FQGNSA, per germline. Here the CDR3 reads CASSLVRQRGGDTQYF. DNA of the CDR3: TGTGCCAGCAGCTTAGTACGTCAGCGGGGGGGCGATACGCAGTATTTT.

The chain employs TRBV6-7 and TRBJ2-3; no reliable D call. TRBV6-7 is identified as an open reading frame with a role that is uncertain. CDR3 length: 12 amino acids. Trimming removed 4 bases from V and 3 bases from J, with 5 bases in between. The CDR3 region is CASSFVTDTQYF. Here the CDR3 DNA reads TGTGCCAGCAGTTTCGTAACAGATACGCAGTATTTT.

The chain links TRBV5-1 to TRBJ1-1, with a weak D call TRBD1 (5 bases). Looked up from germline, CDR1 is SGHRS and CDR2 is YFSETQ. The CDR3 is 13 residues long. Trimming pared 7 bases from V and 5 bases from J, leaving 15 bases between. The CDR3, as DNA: TGCGCCAGCTGCCGGGACGGGGGGACTGAAGCTTTCTTT. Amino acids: CASCRDGGTEAFF. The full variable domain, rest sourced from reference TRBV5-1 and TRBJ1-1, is KAGVTQTPRYLIKTRGQQVTLSCSPISGHRSVSWYQQTPGQGLQFLFEYFSETQRNKGNFPGRFSGRQFSNSRSEMNVSTLELGDSALYLCASCRDGGTEAFFGQGTRLTVV.

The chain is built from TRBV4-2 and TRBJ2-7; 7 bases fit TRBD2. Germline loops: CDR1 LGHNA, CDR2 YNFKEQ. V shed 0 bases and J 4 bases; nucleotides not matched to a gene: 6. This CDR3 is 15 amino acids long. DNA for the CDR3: TGTGCCAGCAGCCAAGAAAGTAGCGGGCCTTACGAGCAGTACTTC. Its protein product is CASSQESSGPYEQYF.

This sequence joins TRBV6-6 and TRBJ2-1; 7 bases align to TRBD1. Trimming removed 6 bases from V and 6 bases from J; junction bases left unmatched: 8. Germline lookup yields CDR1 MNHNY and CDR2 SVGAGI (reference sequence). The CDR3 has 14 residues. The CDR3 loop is CASRGSRTGNEQFF. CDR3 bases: TGTGCCAGCAGGGGGTCTCGGACAGGCAATGAGCAGTTCTTC.

The CDR3 DNA reads TGTGCCAGCAGCGCGGGGGGGACGAACACCGGGGAGCTGTTTTTT. This gives the protein CASSAGGTNTGELFF. The chain is built from TRBV7-9 and TRBJ2-2; 9 positions match TRBD2. J gave up 0 bases and V 5 bases, and 1 base lay outside the gene matches. The CDR3 is 15 residues long. CDR1 is SEHNR, CDR2 FQNEAQ, per germline (reference sequence).